Sequencing of this T cell receptor beta chain was carried out in a study of post-analysis software for immune sequencing data. Study-wide findings and caveats: Four to six TRBV segments were significantly more frequent in patients than in controls. TRBV5-6, TRBV5-1 and TRBV20-1 were among these segments.

Germline CDR1 and CDR2: SGDLS and YYNGEE. V dropped 0 bases and J dropped 6; count of bases not matched to a gene: 9. The CDR3 totals 16 residues. The TCR beta cDNA libraries carried unique molecular identifiers. TCRdb ran MiXCR on the PCR reads and lists one entry per CDR3 protein. The top ten hold approximately 5% of the sample, which has 650,000 to 850,000 distinct CDR3 sequences, approximately 44% seen once. Points on this clonotype: Its antigen is still unknown.

Specimen: blood. This TCR came from a girl aged 5 to 17 with multiple sclerosis. The genes are TRBV9 and TRBJ1-2, with 9 bases fitting TRBD1. CDR3 bases: TGTGCCAGCAGCGTAGGAGACAGGGGGGGACGGGATGGCTACACCTTC. Translated, it gives CASSVGDRGGRDGYTF.